The text below deals with one T cell receptor beta chain. The data were obtained in a study of cytomegalovirus exposure and HLA in healthy donors. V lost 6 bases and J 4 bases, leaving 19 bases between the germline ends. Per the germline V gene, CDR1 is MNHEY and CDR2 is SVGAGI. The CDR3 runs to 15 residues. Only in-frame clones appear in the TCRdb table, and some are missing; sequencing was by immunoSEQ multiplex PCR. The top ten hold 11% to 15% of the sample, which has 220,000 or so clones, roughly 84% seen once. The approximately 120-subject validation cohort, separate from the 666-subject first cohort, included the donors.

The specimen was PBMCs. This TCR derives from a woman aged 25 to 39 in good health and CMV-seropositive. This rearrangement joins TRBV6-5 to TRBJ2-7; a weak D match, TRBD2 (6 bases). CDR3 region: CASSPRRGRTYEQYF. CDR3 bases: TGTGCCAGCAGCCCGCGGCGGGGTCGAACATACGAGCAGTACTTC.